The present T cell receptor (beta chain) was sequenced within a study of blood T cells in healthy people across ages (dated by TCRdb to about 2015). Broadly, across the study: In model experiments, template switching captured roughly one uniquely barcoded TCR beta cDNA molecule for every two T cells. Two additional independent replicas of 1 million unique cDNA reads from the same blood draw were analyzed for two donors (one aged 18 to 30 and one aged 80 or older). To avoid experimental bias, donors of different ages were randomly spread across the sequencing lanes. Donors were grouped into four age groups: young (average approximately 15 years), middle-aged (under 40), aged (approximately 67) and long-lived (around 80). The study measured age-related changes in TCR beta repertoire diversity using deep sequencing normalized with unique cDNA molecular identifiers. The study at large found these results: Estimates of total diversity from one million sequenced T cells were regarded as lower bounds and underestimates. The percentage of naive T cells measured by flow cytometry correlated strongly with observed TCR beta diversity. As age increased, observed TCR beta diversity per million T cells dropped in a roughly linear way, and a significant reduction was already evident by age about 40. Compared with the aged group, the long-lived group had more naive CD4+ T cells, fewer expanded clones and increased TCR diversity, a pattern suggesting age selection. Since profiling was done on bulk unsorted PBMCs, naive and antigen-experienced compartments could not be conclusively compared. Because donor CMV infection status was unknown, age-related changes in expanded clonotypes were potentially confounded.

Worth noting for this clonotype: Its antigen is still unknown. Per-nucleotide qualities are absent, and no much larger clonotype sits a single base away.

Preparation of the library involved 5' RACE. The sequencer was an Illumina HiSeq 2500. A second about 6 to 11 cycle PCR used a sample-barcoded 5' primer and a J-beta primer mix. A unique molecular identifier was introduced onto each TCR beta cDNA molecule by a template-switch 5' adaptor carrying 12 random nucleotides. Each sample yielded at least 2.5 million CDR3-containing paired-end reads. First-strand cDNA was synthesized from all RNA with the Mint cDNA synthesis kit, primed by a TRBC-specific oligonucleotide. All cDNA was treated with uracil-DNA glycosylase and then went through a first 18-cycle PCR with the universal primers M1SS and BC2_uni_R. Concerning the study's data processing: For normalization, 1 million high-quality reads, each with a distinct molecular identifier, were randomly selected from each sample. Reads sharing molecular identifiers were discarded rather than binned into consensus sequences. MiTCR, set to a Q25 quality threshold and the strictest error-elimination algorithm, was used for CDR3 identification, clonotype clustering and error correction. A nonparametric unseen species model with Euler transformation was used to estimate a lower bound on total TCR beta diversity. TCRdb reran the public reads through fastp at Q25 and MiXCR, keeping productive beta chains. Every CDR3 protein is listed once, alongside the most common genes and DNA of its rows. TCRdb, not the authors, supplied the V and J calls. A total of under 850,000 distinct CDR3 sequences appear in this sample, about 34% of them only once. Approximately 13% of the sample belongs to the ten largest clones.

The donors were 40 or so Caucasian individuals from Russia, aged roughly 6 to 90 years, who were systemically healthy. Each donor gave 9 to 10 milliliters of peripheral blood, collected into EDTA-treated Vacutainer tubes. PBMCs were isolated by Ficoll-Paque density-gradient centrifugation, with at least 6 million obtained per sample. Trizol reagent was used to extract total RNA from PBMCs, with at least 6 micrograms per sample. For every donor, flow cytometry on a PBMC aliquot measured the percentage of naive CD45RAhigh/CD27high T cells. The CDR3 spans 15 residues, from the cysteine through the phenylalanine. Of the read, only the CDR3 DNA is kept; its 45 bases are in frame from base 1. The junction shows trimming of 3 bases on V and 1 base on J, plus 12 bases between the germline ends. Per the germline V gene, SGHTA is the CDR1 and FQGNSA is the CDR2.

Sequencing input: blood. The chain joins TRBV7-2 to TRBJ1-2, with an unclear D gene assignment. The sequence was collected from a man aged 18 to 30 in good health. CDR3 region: CASSFGRTLNYGYTF. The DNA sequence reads TGTGCCAGCAGCTTCGGACGAACCCTTAACTATGGCTACACCTTC.